This T cell receptor beta chain comes out of a study of blood T cell repertoires in COVID-19. Trimming left V 8 bases short and J 0 bases short, with 17 bases between. CDR1 and CDR2 from the germline V gene are MNHEY and SMNVEV (reference sequence). This CDR3 comprises 16 residues. The method was immunoSEQ multiplex PCR; TCRdb's version includes in-frame clones alone and lacks a portion of them. The sample contains 250,000 to 400,000 clones, 70% to 90% of which appear only once. This clone was observed a single time. Source material: peripheral blood. The receptor was isolated from a woman in her 30s with COVID-19, enrolled during active disease. The J gene is TRBJ1-3, the V gene TRBV27, with a tentative D call TRBD1 (5 bases). In nucleotides, the CDR3 is TGTGCCAGCGCGCCTCGGACACCCTACTCTGGAAACACCATATATTTT. Protein product: CASAPRTPYSGNTIYF.